The clone carrying this T cell receptor beta chain was picked up a small number of times. Its antigen is undetermined. The sample is drawn from a study of naive and memory T cell subsets. The beta constant-region primer was an equimolar mix of two oligonucleotides covering TRBC1 and TRBC2. Ligated cDNA was amplified by four rounds of PCR with nested alpha and beta constant-region primers and SP2. TCRdb redid the calling of the UMI-ligation and nested PCR reads with MiXCR, one entry per CDR3 protein. The sample lists roughly 150,000 distinct CDR3 sequences; about 23% were seen once. Germline-derived CDR1 and CDR2 are ENHRY and SYGVKD. J lost 4 bases, V lost 0 bases, and 1 base had no gene match. There are 14 residues in the CDR3. General study results and limits: Over 85% of naive TCR sequences appeared only once, unlike memory subsets. Gini index rose across naive, CM, EM and EMRA in CD4 and CD8. Possibly reflecting memory cells re-expressing CD45RA, a few larger clonotypes occurred in naive repertoires, especially CD8.

CMV status came from CD4+ IFNgamma after overnight CMV lysate stimulation. Cells stained for CD3, CD4, CD8, CD45RA, CD27 and viability were sorted into four CD45RA/CD27 subsets. The clonotype originates from a human donor in good health. The sample consisted of naive CD4+ T cells from blood. The chain is built from TRBV10-3 and TRBJ2-5; 8 positions match TRBD1. CDR3 nucleotide sequence: TGTGCCATCAGTGAGTCTACAGGGGGAGAGACCCAGTACTTC. Encoded protein: CAISESTGGETQYF.